The 3 T cell receptor beta chains given below trace back to one sample, sequenced in a study of shared clonotypes between healthy human individuals. Here immunoSEQ multiplex PCR was the method, and the copy in TCRdb shows in-frame clones only, minus some. The data show some 1 million clones, approximately 72% seen once. The sequenced sample was memory CD4+ T cells sorted from blood. The subset is: CD45RA-negative fraction. These receptors were collected from a man younger than 30 in good health.

The J gene is TRBJ2-7, the V gene TRBV6-5; 10 bases agree with TRBD2. The CDR3 spans 15 residues. Germline V gene lookup returns CDR1 MNHEY and CDR2 SVGAGI. Trimming cost V 0 bases and J 6 bases; bases outside gene matches: 5. CDR3 DNA sequence: TGTGCCAGCAGTTACTCAAGCGGGAGGGTGGGCGAGCAGTACTTC. It translates to CASSYSSGRVGEQYF.

The chain is built from TRBV7-9 and TRBJ1-2; possibly TRBD1 for D (6 bases). V was shortened by 3 bases and J by 8 bases, with 16 bases between the two germline ends. The CDR3 covers 14 residues. CDR1 and CDR2 from the germline V gene are SEHNR and FQNEAQ (reference sequence). CDR3 loop: CASSFFQGLKGYTF. The DNA of the CDR3 is TGTGCCAGCAGCTTCTTTCAGGGGCTGAAAGGCTACACCTTC.

The chain is built from TRBV14 and TRBJ2-7; D may match TRBD1 or TRBD2 (6 bases each). Germline CDR1 reads SGHDN; CDR2 reads FVKESK. The V end was cut by 4 bases, the J end by 1 base, with 23 bases between. CDR3 length: 18 residues. The CDR3 spells CASSLRGQGTGKSYEQYF. The CDR3, as DNA: TGTGCCAGCAGCCTCCGGGGGCAGGGGACGGGGAAATCCTACGAGCAGTACTTC.